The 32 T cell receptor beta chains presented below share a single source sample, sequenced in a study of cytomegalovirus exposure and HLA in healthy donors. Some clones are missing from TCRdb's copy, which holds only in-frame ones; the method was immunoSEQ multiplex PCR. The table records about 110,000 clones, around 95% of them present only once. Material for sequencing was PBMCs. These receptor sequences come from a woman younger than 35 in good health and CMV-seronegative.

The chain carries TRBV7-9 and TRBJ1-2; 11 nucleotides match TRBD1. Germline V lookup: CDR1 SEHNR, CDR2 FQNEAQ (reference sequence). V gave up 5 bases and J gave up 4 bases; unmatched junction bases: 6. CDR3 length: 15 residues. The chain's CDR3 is CASSQGQGDTYGYTF. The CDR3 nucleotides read TGTGCCAGCAGCCAGGGACAGGGGGATACCTATGGCTACACCTTC.

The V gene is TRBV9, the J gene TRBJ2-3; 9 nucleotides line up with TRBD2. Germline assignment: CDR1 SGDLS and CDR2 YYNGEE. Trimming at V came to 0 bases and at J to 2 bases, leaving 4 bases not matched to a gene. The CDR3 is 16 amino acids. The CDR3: CASSVALAGITDTQYF. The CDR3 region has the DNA TGTGCCAGCAGCGTAGCTCTAGCGGGGATCACAGATACGCAGTATTTT.

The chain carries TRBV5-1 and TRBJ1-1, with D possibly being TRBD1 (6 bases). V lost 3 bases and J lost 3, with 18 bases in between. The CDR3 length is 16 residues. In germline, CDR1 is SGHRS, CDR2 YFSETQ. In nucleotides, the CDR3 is TGCGCCAGCAGCTCCGGACAGCTCGTAGCCTACACTGAAGCTTTCTTT. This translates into CASSSGQLVAYTEAFF.

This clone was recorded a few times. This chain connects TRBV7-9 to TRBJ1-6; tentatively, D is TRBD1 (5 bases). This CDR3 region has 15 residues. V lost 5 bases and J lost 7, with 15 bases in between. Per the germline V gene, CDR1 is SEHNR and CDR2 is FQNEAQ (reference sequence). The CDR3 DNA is TGTGCCAGCAGCCTAATATTGGGGGGAAATTCACCCCTCCACTTT. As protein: CASSLILGGNSPLHF.

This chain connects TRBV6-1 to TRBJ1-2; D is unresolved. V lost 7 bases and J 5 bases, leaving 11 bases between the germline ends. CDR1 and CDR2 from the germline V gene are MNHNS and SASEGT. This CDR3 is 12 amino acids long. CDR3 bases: TGTGCCAGCACCATACAAGATTATGGCTACACCTTC. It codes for CASTIQDYGYTF.

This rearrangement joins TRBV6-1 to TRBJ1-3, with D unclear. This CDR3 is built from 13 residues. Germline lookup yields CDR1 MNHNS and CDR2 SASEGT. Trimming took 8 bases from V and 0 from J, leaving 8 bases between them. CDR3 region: CASLSTSGNTIYF. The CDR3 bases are TGTGCCAGCCTATCAACCTCTGGAAACACCATATATTTT.

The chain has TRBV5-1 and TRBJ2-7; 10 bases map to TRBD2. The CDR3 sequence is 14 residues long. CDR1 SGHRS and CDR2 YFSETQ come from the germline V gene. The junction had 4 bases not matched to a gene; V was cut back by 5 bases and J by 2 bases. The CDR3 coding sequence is TGCGCCAGCAGATTAGCGGGGGGACCCTACGAGCAGTACTTC. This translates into CASRLAGGPYEQYF.

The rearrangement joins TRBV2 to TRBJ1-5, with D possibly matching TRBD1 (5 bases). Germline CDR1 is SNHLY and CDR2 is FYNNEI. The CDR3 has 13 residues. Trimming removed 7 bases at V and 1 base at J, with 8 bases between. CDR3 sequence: CASTGGSNQPQHF. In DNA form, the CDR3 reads TGTGCCAGCACCGGGGGGAGCAATCAGCCCCAGCATTTT.

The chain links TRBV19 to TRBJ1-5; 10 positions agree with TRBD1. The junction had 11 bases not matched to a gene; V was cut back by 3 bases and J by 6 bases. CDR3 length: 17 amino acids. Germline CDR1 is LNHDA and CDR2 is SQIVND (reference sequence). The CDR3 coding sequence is TGTGCCAGTAGTATCCTGTCCGGGACAGGGGTAGGTCAGCCCCAGCATTTT. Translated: CASSILSGTGVGQPQHF.

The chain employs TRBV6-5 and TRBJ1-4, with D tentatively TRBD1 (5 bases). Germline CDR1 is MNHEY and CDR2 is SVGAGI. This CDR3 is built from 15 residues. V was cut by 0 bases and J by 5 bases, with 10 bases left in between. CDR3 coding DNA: TGTGCCAGCAGTTACTCGAGGGGAGGGAATGAAAAACTGTTTTTT. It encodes CASSYSRGGNEKLFF.

This CDR3 is CASSGPGQGSGNTIYF. In DNA form, the CDR3 reads TGTGCCAGCAGTGGACCGGGACAGGGGTCTGGAAACACCATATATTTT. The rearrangement links TRBV28 to TRBJ1-3; 10 positions agree with TRBD1. This CDR3 is built from 16 residues. Germline loops: CDR1 MDHEN, CDR2 SYDVKM. V gave up 5 bases and J gave up 1 base; unmatched junction bases: 5.

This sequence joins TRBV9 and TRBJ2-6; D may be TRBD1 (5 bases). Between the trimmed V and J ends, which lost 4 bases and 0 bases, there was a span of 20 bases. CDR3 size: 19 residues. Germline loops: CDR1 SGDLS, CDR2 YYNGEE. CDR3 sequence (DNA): TGTGCCAGCAGCCCCCAGGGTTTTACAGCTAGCTCTGGGGCCAACGTCCTGACTTTC. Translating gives CASSPQGFTASSGANVLTF.

For the CDR3, the DNA is TGTGCCAGCAATCGAAAAATTCAGACAGAGCAGTACTTC. Amino acid sequence: CASNRKIQTEQYF. The chain carries TRBV2 and TRBJ2-7, with D hard to call. V lost 7 bases and J 7 bases, leaving 17 bases between the germline ends. This CDR3 spans 13 amino acids. Germline loops: CDR1 SNHLY, CDR2 FYNNEI.

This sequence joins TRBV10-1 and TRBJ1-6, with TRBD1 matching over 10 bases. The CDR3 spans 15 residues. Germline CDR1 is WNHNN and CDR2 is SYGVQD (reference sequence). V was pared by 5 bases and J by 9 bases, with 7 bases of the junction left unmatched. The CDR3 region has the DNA TGCGCCAGCAGTAGATGGGACAGGGGTAGTTCACCCCTCCACTTT. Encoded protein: CASSRWDRGSSPLHF.

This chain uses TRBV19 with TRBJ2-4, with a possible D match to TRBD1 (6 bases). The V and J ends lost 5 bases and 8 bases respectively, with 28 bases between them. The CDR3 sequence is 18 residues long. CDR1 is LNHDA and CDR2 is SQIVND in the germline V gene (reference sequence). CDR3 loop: CASSRVGLREGRGHIQYF. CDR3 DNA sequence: TGTGCCAGTAGTCGAGTGGGGCTCCGAGAAGGCAGGGGACACATTCAGTACTTC.

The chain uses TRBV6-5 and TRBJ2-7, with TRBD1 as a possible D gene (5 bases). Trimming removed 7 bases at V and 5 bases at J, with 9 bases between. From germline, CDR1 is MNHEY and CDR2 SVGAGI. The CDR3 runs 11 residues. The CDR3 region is CASTKGNEQYF. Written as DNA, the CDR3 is TGTGCCAGCACGAAGGGGAACGAGCAGTACTTC.

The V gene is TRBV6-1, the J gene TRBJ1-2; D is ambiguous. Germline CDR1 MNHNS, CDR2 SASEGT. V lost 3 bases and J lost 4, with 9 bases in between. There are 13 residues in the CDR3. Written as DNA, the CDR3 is TGTGCCAGCAGTGAGGGCGAAGGCTATGGCTACACCTTC. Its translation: CASSEGEGYGYTF.

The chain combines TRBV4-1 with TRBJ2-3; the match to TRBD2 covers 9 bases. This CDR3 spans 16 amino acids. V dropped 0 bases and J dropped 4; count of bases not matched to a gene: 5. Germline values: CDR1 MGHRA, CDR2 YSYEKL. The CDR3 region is CASSQELAGGADTQYF. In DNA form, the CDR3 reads TGCGCCAGCAGCCAAGAATTGGCGGGGGGGGCAGATACGCAGTATTTT.

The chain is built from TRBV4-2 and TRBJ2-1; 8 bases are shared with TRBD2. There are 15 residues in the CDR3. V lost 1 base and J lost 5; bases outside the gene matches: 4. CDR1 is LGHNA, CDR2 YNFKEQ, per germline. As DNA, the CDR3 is TGTGCCAGCAGCCAAGCCGGCGGGGGGAACAATGAGCAGTTCTTC. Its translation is CASSQAGGGNNEQFF.

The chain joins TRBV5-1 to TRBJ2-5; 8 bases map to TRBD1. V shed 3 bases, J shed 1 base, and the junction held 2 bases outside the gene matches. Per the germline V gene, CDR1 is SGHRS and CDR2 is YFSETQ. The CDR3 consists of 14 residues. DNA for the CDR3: TGCGCCAGCAGCTCCGGGACAGGCCAAGAGACCCAGTACTTC. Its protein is CASSSGTGQETQYF.

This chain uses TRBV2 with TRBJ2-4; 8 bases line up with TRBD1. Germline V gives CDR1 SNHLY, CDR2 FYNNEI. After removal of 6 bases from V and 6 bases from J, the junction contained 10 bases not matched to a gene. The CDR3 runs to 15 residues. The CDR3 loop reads CASSWGQVFGNIQYF. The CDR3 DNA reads TGTGCCAGCAGCTGGGGACAGGTCTTTGGAAACATTCAGTACTTC. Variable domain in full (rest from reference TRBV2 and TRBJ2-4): EPEVTQTPSHQVTQMGQEVILRCVPISNHLYFYWYRQILGQKVEFLVSFYNNEISEKSEIFDDQFSVERPDGSNFTLKIRSTKLEDSAMYFCASSWGQVFGNIQYFGAGTRLSVL.

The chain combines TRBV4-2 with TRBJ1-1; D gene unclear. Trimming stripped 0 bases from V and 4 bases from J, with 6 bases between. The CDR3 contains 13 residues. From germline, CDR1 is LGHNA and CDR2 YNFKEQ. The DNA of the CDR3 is TGTGCCAGCAGCCAAGATCAGGTCACTGAAGCTTTCTTT. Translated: CASSQDQVTEAFF.

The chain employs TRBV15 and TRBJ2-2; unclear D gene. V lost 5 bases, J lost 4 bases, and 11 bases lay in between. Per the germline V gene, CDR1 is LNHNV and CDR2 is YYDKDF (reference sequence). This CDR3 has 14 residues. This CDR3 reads CATSSRSFTGELFF. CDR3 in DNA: TGTGCCACCAGCTCCCGGAGTTTCACCGGGGAGCTGTTTTTT. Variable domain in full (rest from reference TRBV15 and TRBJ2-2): DAMVIQNPRYQVTQFGKPVTLSCSQTLNHNVMYWYQQKSSQAPKLLFHYYDKDFNNEADTPDNFQSRRPNTSFCFLDIRSPGLGDTAMYLCATSSRSFTGELFFGEGSRLTVL.

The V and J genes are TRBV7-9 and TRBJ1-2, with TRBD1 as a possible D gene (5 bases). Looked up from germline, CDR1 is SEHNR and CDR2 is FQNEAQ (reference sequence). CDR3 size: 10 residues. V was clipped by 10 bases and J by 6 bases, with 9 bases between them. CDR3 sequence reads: CATRQNGYTF. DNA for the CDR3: TGTGCCACTCGACAGAATGGCTACACCTTC.

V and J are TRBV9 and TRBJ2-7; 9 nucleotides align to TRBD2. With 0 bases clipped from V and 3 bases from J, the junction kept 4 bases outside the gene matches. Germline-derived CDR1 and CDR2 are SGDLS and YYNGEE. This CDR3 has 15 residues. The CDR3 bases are TGTGCCAGCAGCGTAGGAGCGGGGGGTTTCTACGAGCAGTACTTC. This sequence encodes CASSVGAGGFYEQYF. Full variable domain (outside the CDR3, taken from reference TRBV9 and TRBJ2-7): DSGVTQTPKHLITATGQRVTLRCSPRSGDLSVYWYQQSLDQGLQFLIQYYNGEERAKGNILERFSAQQFPDLHSELNLSSLELGDSALYFCASSVGAGGFYEQYFGPGTRLTVT.

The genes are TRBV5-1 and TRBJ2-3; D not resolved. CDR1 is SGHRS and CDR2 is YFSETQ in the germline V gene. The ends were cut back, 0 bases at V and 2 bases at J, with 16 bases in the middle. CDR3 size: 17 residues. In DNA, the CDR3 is TGCGCCAGCAGCTTGGGTCTTTTCGGCGGCCCCACAGATACGCAGTATTTT. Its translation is CASSLGLFGGPTDTQYF.

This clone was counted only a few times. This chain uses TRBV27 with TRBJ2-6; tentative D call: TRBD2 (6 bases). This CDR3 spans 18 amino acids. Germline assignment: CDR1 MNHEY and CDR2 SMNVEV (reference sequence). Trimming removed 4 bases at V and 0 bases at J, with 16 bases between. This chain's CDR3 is CASSSNTAGSSGANVLTF. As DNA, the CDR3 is TGTGCCAGCAGTTCAAATACTGCGGGGAGCTCTGGGGCCAACGTCCTGACTTTC.

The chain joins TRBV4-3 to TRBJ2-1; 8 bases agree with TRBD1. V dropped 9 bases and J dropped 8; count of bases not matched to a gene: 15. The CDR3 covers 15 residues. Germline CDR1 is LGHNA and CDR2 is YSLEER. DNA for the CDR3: TGCGCCAGTTCGAGACAGGGGATCGACCCCGATGAGCAGTTCTTC. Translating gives CASSRQGIDPDEQFF.

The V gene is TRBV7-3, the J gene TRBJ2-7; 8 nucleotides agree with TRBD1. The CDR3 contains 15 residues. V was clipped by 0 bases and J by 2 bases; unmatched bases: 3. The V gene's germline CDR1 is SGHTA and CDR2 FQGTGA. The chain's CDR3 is CASSLTGTGPYEQYF. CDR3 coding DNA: TGTGCCAGCAGCTTAACCGGGACAGGCCCCTACGAGCAGTACTTC. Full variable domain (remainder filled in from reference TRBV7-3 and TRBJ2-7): GAGVSQTPSNKVTEKGKYVELRCDPISGHTALYWYRQSLGQGPEFLIYFQGTGAADDSGLPNDRFFAVRPEGSVSTLKIQRTERGDSAVYLCASSLTGTGPYEQYFGPGTRLTVT.

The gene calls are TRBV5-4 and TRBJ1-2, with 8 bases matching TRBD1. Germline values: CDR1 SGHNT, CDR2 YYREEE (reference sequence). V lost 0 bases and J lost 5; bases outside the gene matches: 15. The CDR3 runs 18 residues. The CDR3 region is CASSLGEVFQGAQYGYTF. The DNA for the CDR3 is TGTGCCAGCAGCTTGGGGGAGGTATTCCAGGGGGCGCAGTATGGCTACACCTTC.

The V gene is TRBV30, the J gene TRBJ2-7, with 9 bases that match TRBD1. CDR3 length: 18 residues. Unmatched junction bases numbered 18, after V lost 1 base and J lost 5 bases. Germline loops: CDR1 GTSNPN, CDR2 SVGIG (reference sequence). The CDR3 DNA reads TGTGCCTGGAGTGGAAGGGACAGGGCCGGCTTAGGGGAAGACGAGCAGTACTTC. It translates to CAWSGRDRAGLGEDEQYF.

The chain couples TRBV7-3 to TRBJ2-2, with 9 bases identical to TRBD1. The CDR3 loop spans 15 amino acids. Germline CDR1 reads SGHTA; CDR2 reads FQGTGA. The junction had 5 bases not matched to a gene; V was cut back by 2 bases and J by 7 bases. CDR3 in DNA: TGTGCCAGCAGCTTAGGGGACAGGGAACACGGGGAGCTGTTTTTT. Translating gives CASSLGDREHGELFF. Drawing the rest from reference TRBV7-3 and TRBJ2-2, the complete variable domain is GAGVSQTPSNKVTEKGKYVELRCDPISGHTALYWYRQSLGQGPEFLIYFQGTGAADDSGLPNDRFFAVRPEGSVSTLKIQRTERGDSAVYLCASSLGDREHGELFFGEGSRLTVL.